This T cell receptor beta chain was obtained from a study of OX40 agonist ivuxolimab in advanced cancers. Study information: Treatment received earlier with anti-PD-1, anti-PD-L1 or anti-CTLA-4 agents was allowed, and under 50% had some.

Whole-study findings and limits: Among the nonresponders, some also had low normalized T-cell clonal expansion. At 0.1 to 3.0 mg/kg and by week 6, clonal expansion occurred in CD4+ and CD8+ blood T cells.

Using immunoSEQ multiplex PCR, the repertoire was profiled, and TCRdb retains in-frame clones only, with some absent. The sample holds around 82,000 clones, 70% to 90% seen once. Remarks on this clone: Its antigen is still unknown.

Germline trimming cut 3 bases from V and 1 base from J; bases unmatched to any gene: 3. CDR3 length: 14 amino acids. Germline lookup yields CDR1 SGHRS and CDR2 YFSETQ. Autoimmune disease history or systemic immunosuppression led to patients being barred. This clonotype was obtained from an adult with an advanced solid tumor such as melanoma, head and neck, liver or kidney cancer. The chain is built from TRBV5-1 and TRBJ1-2, with 7 nucleotides matching TRBD1. Sample: CD4+ or CD8+ T cells sorted from blood, taken in a trial of the OX40 agonist ivuxolimab. The CDR3 sequence is CASSSRGDNYGYTF. The CDR3 nucleotides read TGCGCCAGCAGCTCCAGGGGGGATAACTATGGCTACACCTTC.